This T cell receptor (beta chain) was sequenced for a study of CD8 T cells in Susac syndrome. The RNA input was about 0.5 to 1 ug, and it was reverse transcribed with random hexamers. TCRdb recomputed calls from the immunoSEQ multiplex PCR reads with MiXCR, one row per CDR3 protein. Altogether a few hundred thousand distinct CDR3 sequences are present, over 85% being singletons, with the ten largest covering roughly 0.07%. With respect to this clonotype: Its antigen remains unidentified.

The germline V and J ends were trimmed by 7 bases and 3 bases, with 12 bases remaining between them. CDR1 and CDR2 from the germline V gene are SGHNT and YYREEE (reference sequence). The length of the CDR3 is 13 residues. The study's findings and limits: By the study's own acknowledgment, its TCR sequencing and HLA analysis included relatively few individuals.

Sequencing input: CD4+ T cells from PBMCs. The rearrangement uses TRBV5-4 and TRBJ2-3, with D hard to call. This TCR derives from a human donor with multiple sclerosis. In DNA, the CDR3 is TGTGCCAGCGGTCCTAACCCGACAGATACGCAGTATTTT. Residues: CASGPNPTDTQYF.